A selection of T cell receptor beta chains follows, all from one sample in a study of T cell responses to AZD1222 COVID-19 vaccine. Some clones are missing from TCRdb's copy, which holds only in-frame ones; the method was immunoSEQ multiplex PCR. This table has around 140,000 clones, approximately 91% appearing once. Material: peripheral blood, obtained 28 days after the second AZD1222 dose. These receptors all stem from an adult who received the AZD1222 COVID-19 vaccine. CDR3s include the opening cysteine and the closing phenylalanine or tryptophan. Fields, in order: J gene, V gene, D gene, clone size, CDR3 DNA, CDR3 protein. A D gene is named only where the DNA matches it firmly. Clone size is stated in some rows and not others, as once, few, many or a class when expanded.

TRBJ2-7	TRBV4-2	.	.	TGTGCCAGCAGCCATGCCTTACAAGGGCTCAGCTCCTACGAGCAGTACTTC	CASSHALQGLSSYEQYF
TRBJ1-2	TRBV7-3	TRBD1	.	TGTGCCAGCAGCGTCCGGGGGGACAGTAACTATGGCTACACCTTC	CASSVRGDSNYGYTF
TRBJ1-2	TRBV28	TRBD1	.	TGTGCCAGCAGTCCTAGGACAGGGGGAGTTGGGAACTATGGCTACACCTTC	CASSPRTGGVGNYGYTF
TRBJ2-7	TRBV2	.	.	TGTGCCAGCAGTCCCGAAGTGAGACCGAGCGAGCAGTACTTC	CASSPEVRPSEQYF
TRBJ2-7	TRBV10-3	TRBD2	.	TGTGCCATCAGGCCTAGCGGGAGGATCAACGAGCAGTACTTC	CAIRPSGRINEQYF
TRBJ1-1	TRBV19	.	.	TGTGCCAGTAGTACGCACAAGAACACTGAAGCTTTCTTT	CASSTHKNTEAFF
TRBJ2-1	TRBV7-3	.	.	TGTGCCAGCAGCATAGGGGGTAGACCCAATGAGCAGTTCTTC	CASSIGGRPNEQFF
TRBJ1-4	TRBV5-1	TRBD1	.	TGCGCCAGCAGCGGACAGGGCTCTAATGAAAAACTGTTTTTT	CASSGQGSNEKLFF
TRBJ2-7	TRBV19	TRBD2	.	TGTGCCAGTTCACGCAGCCTAGCGGGAGTGAGCTCCTACGAGCAGTACTTC	CASSRSLAGVSSYEQYF
TRBJ1-1	TRBV7-8	.	.	TGTGCCAGCAGCTTATCACACGGATTGAACACTGAAGCTTTCTTT	CASSLSHGLNTEAFF
TRBJ1-1	TRBV18	.	.	TGTGCCAGCTCACCTCAGGGTCCGGAAGCTTTCTTT	CASSPQGPEAFF
TRBJ2-2	TRBV6-5	TRBD1	few	TGTGCCAGCAGAATGACAGGGTCCAACACCGGGGAGCTGTTTTTT	CASRMTGSNTGELFF
TRBJ2-1	TRBV9	.	.	TGTGCCAGCAGCCTAAGAGTTGGCAGCCGTCTGTTCTTC	CASSLRVGSRLFF
TRBJ2-7	TRBV18	TRBD1	.	TGTGCCAGCTCACCGCTTGGGACAGGGGGATACGAGCAGTACTTC	CASSPLGTGGYEQYF